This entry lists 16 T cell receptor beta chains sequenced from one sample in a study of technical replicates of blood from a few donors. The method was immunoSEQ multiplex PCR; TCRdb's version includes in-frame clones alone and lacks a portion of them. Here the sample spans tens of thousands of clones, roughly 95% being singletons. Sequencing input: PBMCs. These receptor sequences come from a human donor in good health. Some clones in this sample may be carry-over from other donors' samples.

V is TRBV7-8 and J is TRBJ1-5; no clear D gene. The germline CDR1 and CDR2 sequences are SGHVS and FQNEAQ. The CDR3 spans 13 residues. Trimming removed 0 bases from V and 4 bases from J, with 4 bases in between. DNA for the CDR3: TGTGCCAGCAGCTTAGCGGAGAATCAGCCCCAGCATTTT. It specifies CASSLAENQPQHF.

The CDR3 here is CASSSSSGTLSEQFF. The CDR3 nucleotides read TGTGCCAGCAGCTCCTCTAGCGGGACGCTGAGTGAGCAGTTCTTC. The V gene is TRBV7-6, the J gene TRBJ2-1; 9 bases line up with TRBD2. The CDR3 consists of 15 residues. Trimming cost V 4 bases and J 9 bases; bases outside gene matches: 10. CDR1 is SGHVS and CDR2 is FNYEAQ in the germline V gene.

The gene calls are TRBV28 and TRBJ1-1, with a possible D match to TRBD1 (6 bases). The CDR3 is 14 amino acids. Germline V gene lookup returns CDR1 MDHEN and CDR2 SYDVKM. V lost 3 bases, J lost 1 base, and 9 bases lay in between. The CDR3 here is CASSLGGANTEAFF. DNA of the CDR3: TGTGCCAGCAGTTTGGGGGGGGCGAACACTGAAGCTTTCTTT.

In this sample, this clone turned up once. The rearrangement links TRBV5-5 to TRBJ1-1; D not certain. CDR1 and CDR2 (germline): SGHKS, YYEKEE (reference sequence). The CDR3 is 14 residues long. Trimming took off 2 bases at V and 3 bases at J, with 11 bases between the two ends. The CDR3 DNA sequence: TGTGCCAGCAGCTTCCGGGGTGCGGACACTGAAGCTTTCTTT. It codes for CASSFRGADTEAFF.

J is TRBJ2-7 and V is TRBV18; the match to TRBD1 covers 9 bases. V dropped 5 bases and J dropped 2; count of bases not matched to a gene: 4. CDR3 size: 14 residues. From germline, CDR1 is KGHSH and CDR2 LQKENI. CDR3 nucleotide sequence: TGTGCCAGCTCAGCAGGGACAGGGACCTACGAGCAGTACTTC. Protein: CASSAGTGTYEQYF.

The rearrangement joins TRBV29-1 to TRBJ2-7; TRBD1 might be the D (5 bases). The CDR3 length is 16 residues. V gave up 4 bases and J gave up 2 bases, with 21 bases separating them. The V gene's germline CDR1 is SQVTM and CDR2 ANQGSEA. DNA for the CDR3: TGCAGCGTTGTCGTAGGGGTGCAGTCCCTACCCTACGAGCAGTACTTC. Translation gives CSVVVGVQSLPYEQYF.

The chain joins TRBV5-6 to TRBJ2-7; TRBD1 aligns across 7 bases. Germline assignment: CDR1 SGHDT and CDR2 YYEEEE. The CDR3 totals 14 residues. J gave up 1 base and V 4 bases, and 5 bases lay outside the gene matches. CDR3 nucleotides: TGTGCCAGCAGCACGAGGGACAGATCCTACGAGCAGTACTTC. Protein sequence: CASSTRDRSYEQYF.

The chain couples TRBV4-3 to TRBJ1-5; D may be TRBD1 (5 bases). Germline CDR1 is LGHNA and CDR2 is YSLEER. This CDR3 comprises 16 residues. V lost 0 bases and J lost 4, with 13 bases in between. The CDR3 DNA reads TGCGCCAGCAGCCAAGATACGGGGGGTGGAAATCAGCCCCAGCATTTT. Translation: CASSQDTGGGNQPQHF.

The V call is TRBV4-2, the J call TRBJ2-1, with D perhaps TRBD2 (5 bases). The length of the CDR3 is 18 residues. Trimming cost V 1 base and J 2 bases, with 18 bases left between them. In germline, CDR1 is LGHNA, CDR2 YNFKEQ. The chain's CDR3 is CASSQGLDYSLPYNEQFF. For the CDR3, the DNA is TGTGCCAGCAGCCAAGGCCTAGACTACTCCTTGCCCTACAATGAGCAGTTCTTC.

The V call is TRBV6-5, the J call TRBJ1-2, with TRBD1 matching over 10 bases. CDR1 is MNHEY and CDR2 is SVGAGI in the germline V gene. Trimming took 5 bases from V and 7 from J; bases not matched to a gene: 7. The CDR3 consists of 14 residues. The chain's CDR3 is CASSPGQGTTGYTF. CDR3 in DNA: TGTGCCAGCAGTCCGGGACAGGGGACGACTGGCTACACCTTC.

The CDR3 DNA reads as TGTGCCTGGGGTACAGTTGGTGGCTACACCTTC. It specifies CAWGTVGGYTF. The gene calls are TRBV30 and TRBJ1-2; D uncertain. The V gene lost 5 bases and the J gene lost 7 bases, with 11 bases spanning the gap. CDR3 length: 11 residues. CDR1 and CDR2 from the germline V gene are GTSNPN and SVGIG (reference sequence).

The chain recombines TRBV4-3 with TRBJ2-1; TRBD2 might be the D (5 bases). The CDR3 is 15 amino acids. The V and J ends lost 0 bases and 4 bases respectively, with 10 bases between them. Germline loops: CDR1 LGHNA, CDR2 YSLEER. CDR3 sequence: CASSQEVLAYNEQFF. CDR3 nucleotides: TGCGCCAGCAGCCAAGAGGTCCTAGCTTACAATGAGCAGTTCTTC.

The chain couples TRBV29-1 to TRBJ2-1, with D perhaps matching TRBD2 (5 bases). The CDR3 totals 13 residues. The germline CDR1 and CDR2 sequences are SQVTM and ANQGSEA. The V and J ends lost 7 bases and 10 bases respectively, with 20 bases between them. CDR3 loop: CSALSGFESEQFF. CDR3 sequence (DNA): TGCAGCGCCCTATCGGGGTTTGAAAGCGAGCAGTTCTTC.

The CDR3 sequence: CASSKAGRMNTEAFF. Here the CDR3 DNA reads TGTGCCAGCAGCAAAGCGGGCCGGATGAACACTGAAGCTTTCTTT. This sequence joins TRBV21-1 and TRBJ1-1; the table's D gene call, TRBD1, was not cross checked with the DNA. TRBV21-1 represents a pseudogene. This CDR3 is 15 amino acids long.

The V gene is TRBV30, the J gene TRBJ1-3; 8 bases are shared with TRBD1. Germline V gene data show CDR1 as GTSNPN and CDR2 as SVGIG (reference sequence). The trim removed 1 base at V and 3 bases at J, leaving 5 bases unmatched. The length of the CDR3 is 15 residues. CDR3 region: CAWSGRTGFGNTIYF. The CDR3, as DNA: TGTGCCTGGAGTGGACGGACAGGGTTTGGAAACACCATATATTTT.

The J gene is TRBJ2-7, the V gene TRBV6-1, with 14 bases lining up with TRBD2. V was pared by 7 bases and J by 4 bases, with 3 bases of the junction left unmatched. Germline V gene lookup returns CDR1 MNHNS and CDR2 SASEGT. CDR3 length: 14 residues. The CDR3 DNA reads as TGTGCCAGCATCGGGACTAGCGGGGGTTACGAGCAGTACTTC. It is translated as CASIGTSGGYEQYF.